Below are 32 T cell receptor beta chains sequenced from a single sample in a study of T cells after yellow fever vaccination. TCRdb redid the calling of the 5' RACE reads with MiXCR, one entry per CDR3 protein. The table has 610,000 or so distinct CDR3 sequences, around 12% seen once. This material consisted of PBMCs, taken on the day of the yellow fever booster vaccination. These TCRs come from a man aged 30 to 39 who received the YFV17D yellow fever vaccine.

The chain recombines TRBV6-2 or TRBV6-3 with TRBJ2-3, with 13 bases fitting TRBD2. With 2 bases clipped from V and 0 bases from J, the junction kept 8 bases outside the gene matches. Per germline, CDR1 MNHEY and CDR2 SVGEGT. The CDR3 is made up of 19 amino acids. DNA of the CDR3: TGTGCCAGCAGTTACCTACTAGCGGGAGGGGCTGATAGCACAGATACGCAGTATTTT. Encoded protein: CASSYLLAGGADSTDTQYF.

The rearrangement joins TRBV5-1 to TRBJ2-3, with D maybe TRBD2 (5 bases). The CDR3 runs to 14 residues. Germline V CDR1 and CDR2: SGHRS, YFSETQ. V was pared by 4 bases and J by 0 bases, with 9 bases between. CDR3 DNA: TGCGCCAGCAGCACTATAGCGAGCACAGATACGCAGTATTTT. Translation gives CASSTIASTDTQYF.

This clonotype was seen at least ten times. The chain uses TRBV20-1 and TRBJ2-3, with D possibly matching TRBD2 (6 bases). Trimming stripped 2 bases from V and 0 bases from J, with 6 bases between. The CDR3 has 13 amino acids. Germline CDR1 and CDR2: DFQATT and SNEGSKA (reference sequence). Written as DNA, the CDR3 is TGCAGTGCTAGACGGGGGAGCACAGATACGCAGTATTTT. Amino acids: CSARRGSTDTQYF.

This rearrangement joins TRBV7-2 to TRBJ2-1, with D maybe TRBD1 (6 bases). Trimming removed 5 bases at V and 6 bases at J, with 20 bases between. CDR1 SGHTA and CDR2 FQGNSA come from the germline V gene. This CDR3 is 16 amino acids long. CDR3 in amino acids: CASSPQLSGALNEQFF. The CDR3 DNA reads as TGTGCCAGCAGCCCCCAACTTTCAGGGGCACTCAATGAGCAGTTCTTC.

This clonotype was counted between two and nine times. J is TRBJ2-1 and V is TRBV29-1, with 11 bases that match TRBD2. Germline CDR1 and CDR2: SQVTM and ANQGSEA. V shed 2 bases and J 1 base; nucleotides not matched to a gene: 4. The CDR3 consists of 16 residues. CDR3 protein: CSVELRLAGSYNEQFF. The CDR3 coding sequence is TGCAGCGTTGAACTCCGACTAGCGGGATCCTACAATGAGCAGTTCTTC.

The gene calls are TRBV18 and TRBJ2-3; D call uncertain. The germline V gene has CDR1 KGHSH and CDR2 LQKENI. The ends were cut back, 0 bases at V and 5 bases at J, with 18 bases in the middle. CDR3 length: 17 amino acids. Written as DNA, the CDR3 is TGTGCCAGCTCACCACCGGGTAGGCCATCTCCCAAAGATACGCAGTATTTT. It specifies CASSPPGRPSPKDTQYF. Supplemented by reference TRBV18 and TRBJ2-3, the full variable domain reads NAGVMQNPRHLVRRRGQEARLRCSPMKGHSHVYWYRQLPEEGLKFMVYLQKENIIDESGMPKERFSAEFPKEGPSILRIQQVVRGDSAAYFCASSPPGRPSPKDTQYFGPGTRLTVL.

This clonotype was found a few times. The chain employs TRBV5-1 and TRBJ1-2, with D unclear. This CDR3 has 15 amino acids. Germline V CDR1 and CDR2: SGHRS, YFSETQ. Trimming took off 0 bases at V and 0 bases at J, with 9 bases between the two ends. The CDR3 DNA reads TGCGCCAGCAGCTTGGGGCCGCCAGCTAACTATGGCTACACCTTC. Protein product: CASSLGPPANYGYTF.

The rearrangement joins TRBV24-1 to TRBJ2-1, with 8 bases fitting TRBD2. The CDR3 spans 16 residues. Germline assignment: CDR1 KGHDR and CDR2 SFDVKD. The junction had 6 bases not matched to a gene; V was cut back by 4 bases and J by 2 bases. The CDR3 nucleotides read TGTGCCACCAGTGAGACGGGAGGGCCGACCTACAATGAGCAGTTCTTC. This gives the protein CATSETGGPTYNEQFF.

The table lists this clonotype with a few counts. The rearrangement joins TRBV12-3 or TRBV12-4 to TRBJ2-7; 7 bases match TRBD1. CDR3 length: 15 amino acids. V was pared by 5 bases and J by 0 bases, with 7 bases of the junction left unmatched. The CDR3 here is CASSPGQLSSYEQYF. CDR3 nucleotide sequence: TGTGCCAGCAGTCCGGGACAGCTCAGCTCCTACGAGCAGTACTTC.

This clonotype was seen many times. CDR3 residues: CSALTGGPTDTQYF. Here the CDR3 DNA reads TGCAGCGCCTTGACAGGGGGACCCACAGATACGCAGTATTTT. The gene calls are TRBV29-1 and TRBJ2-3, with 9 bases matching TRBD1. The CDR3 contains 14 residues. The germline CDR1 and CDR2 sequences are SQVTM and ANQGSEA. Trimming took 7 bases from V and 2 from J; bases not matched to a gene: 7.

The chain is built from TRBV5-1 and TRBJ2-3, with 14 bases identical to TRBD2. CDR3 length: 15 amino acids. The V segment lost 6 bases and the J segment 4 bases; nucleotides outside the gene matches: 4. Germline V gives CDR1 SGHRS, CDR2 YFSETQ. CDR3 nucleotides: TGCGCCAGCACCGGACTAGCGGGAGGTCCAGATACGCAGTATTTT. Translation: CASTGLAGGPDTQYF. The whole variable domain, remainder taken from reference TRBV5-1 and TRBJ2-3, is KAGVTQTPRYLIKTRGQQVTLSCSPISGHRSVSWYQQTPGQGLQFLFEYFSETQRNKGNFPGRFSGRQFSNSRSEMNVSTLELGDSALYLCASTGLAGGPDTQYFGPGTRLTVL.

This clonotype was observed a handful of times. CDR3 nucleotides: TGCAGTGCTAGAGATGTCGCTGGCACAGATACGCAGTATTTT. Encoded protein: CSARDVAGTDTQYF. The chain has TRBV20-1 and TRBJ2-3; D uncertain. V was shortened by 0 bases and J by 1 base, with 8 bases between the two germline ends. The CDR3 length is 14 residues. The germline gives CDR1 DFQATT, CDR2 SNEGSKA (reference sequence).

The chain employs TRBV27 and TRBJ1-4; D unresolved. V gave up 2 bases and J gave up 0 bases, with 13 bases separating them. Germline V gene data show CDR1 as MNHEY and CDR2 as SMNVEV (reference sequence). This CDR3 has 17 residues. The chain's CDR3 is CASSLLGYRATNEKLFF. CDR3 DNA: TGTGCCAGCAGTTTACTTGGGTACAGAGCAACTAATGAAAAACTGTTTTTT.

The genes are TRBV12-3 or TRBV12-4 and TRBJ2-3; D may match TRBD1 or TRBD2 (5 bases each). This CDR3 is 15 amino acids long. Trimming took 2 bases from V and 3 from J, leaving 12 bases between them. The CDR3 region has the DNA TGTGCCAGCAGTTTATCCGGGGCGGGTACAGATACGCAGTATTTT. Protein sequence: CASSLSGAGTDTQYF.

The CDR3 region has the DNA TGTGCCACCAGTGATTTGGGCTACCGTACGCAGTATTTT. Translation: CATSDLGYRTQYF. J is TRBJ2-3 and V is TRBV24-1; D is unresolved. This CDR3 is 13 amino acids long. Trimming shortened V by 0 bases and J by 8 bases, and 8 bases separated the two germline ends. Germline loops: CDR1 KGHDR, CDR2 SFDVKD.

This clonotype has a handful of counts. The chain couples TRBV7-2 to TRBJ2-1; D unclear. The CDR3 loop spans 11 amino acids. Germline V gene lookup returns CDR1 SGHTA and CDR2 FQGNSA. Deletions cut 7 bases from V and 10 bases from J, with 11 bases between. The DNA for the CDR3 is TGTGCCAGCATCTCCGTCCGAGAGCAGTTCTTC. Translating gives CASISVREQFF.

This clonotype has only a few counts. The chain recombines TRBV27 with TRBJ2-2, with 8 bases that match TRBD1. CDR1 and CDR2 from the germline V gene are MNHEY and SMNVEV (reference sequence). The CDR3 runs to 15 residues. After removal of 3 bases from V and 6 bases from J, the junction contained 6 bases not matched to a gene. The CDR3 DNA reads as TGTGCCAGCAGTTTTAGCGGACAGGGTCCCGGGGAGCTGTTTTTT. Its protein product is CASSFSGQGPGELFF.

The chain has TRBV6-1 and TRBJ1-2; unclear D gene. The CDR3 consists of 13 residues. The V end was cut by 11 bases, the J end by 3 bases, with 16 bases between. CDR1 and CDR2 (germline): MNHNS, SASEGT. The chain's CDR3 is CASNERGYYGYTF. CDR3 in DNA: TGTGCCTCAAACGAACGCGGCTACTATGGCTACACCTTC.

The chain links TRBV19 to TRBJ2-1; 8 positions match TRBD2. The length of the CDR3 is 16 residues. V lost 5 bases to trimming and J lost 8 bases; unmatched junction nucleotides: 14. CDR1 is LNHDA and CDR2 is SQIVND in the germline V gene (reference sequence). The CDR3 bases are TGTGCCAGTAGTCCCACCCGGAGTAGCGGGACGCATGAGCAGTTCTTC. Protein: CASSPTRSSGTHEQFF.

This clonotype has ten or more counts. The rearrangement links TRBV5-1 to TRBJ2-2, with D unclear. V was cut by 0 bases and J by 11 bases, with 5 bases left in between. The CDR3 runs to 11 residues. Germline CDR1 reads SGHRS; CDR2 reads YFSETQ. The CDR3 sequence: CASSLGIELFF. The CDR3, as DNA: TGCGCCAGCAGCTTGGGTATAGAGCTGTTTTTT.

V is TRBV6-2 or TRBV6-3 and J is TRBJ2-7; TRBD2 matches at 7 bases. This CDR3 is 12 amino acids long. The junction had 8 bases not matched to a gene; V was cut back by 11 bases and J by 4 bases. Germline values: CDR1 MNHEY, CDR2 SVGEGT. The CDR3 DNA is TGTGCCGTCACTAGCGACCTTTACGAGCAGTACTTC. Translating it yields CAVTSDLYEQYF.

The rearrangement joins TRBV5-4 to TRBJ2-2; maybe TRBD1 (6 bases). V was shortened by 4 bases and J by 2 bases, with 12 bases between the two germline ends. The CDR3 totals 15 residues. Germline values: CDR1 SGHNT, CDR2 YYREEE (reference sequence). CDR3 sequence reads: CASSPRDINTGELFF. The CDR3 DNA follows: TGTGCCAGCAGCCCCCGGGACATAAACACCGGGGAGCTGTTTTTT.

This clonotype appeared a few times. This rearrangement joins TRBV19 to TRBJ2-1, with TRBD2 matching over 11 bases. J gave up 4 bases and V 5 bases, and 4 bases lay outside the gene matches. Germline V gene data show CDR1 as LNHDA and CDR2 as SQIVND (reference sequence). This CDR3 contains 15 residues. The CDR3 is CASSPSGRTYNEQFF. CDR3 DNA sequence: TGTGCCAGTAGTCCTAGCGGGAGGACGTACAATGAGCAGTTCTTC.

In its sample, this clonotype was seen many times. V and J are TRBV10-3 and TRBJ2-1; 7 bases map to TRBD2. The ends lost 1 base at V and 5 bases at J; junction bases unmatched: 5. This CDR3 has 15 amino acids. Germline loops: CDR1 ENHRY, CDR2 SYGVKD. The CDR3 nucleotides read TGTGCCATCAGTGAGTTAAGCGGGGCTAACAATGAGCAGTTCTTC. Protein product: CAISELSGANNEQFF.

The genes are TRBV24-1 and TRBJ2-1, with 10 positions matching TRBD2. V lost 3 bases, J lost 10 bases, and 14 bases stayed unmatched. Germline CDR1 is KGHDR and CDR2 is SFDVKD. CDR3 length equals 17 residues. Written as DNA, the CDR3 is TGTGCCACCAGTGATCCCTCCCCGGGACTAGCGCACCAAGAGCAGTTCTTC. Protein product: CATSDPSPGLAHQEQFF.

The J gene is TRBJ1-1, the V gene TRBV30; maybe TRBD1 (5 bases). The CDR3 length is 15 residues. Germline CDR1 is GTSNPN and CDR2 is SVGIG (reference sequence). The V gene lost 0 bases and the J gene lost 2 bases, with 13 bases spanning the gap. CDR3 sequence reads: CAWSVGTGPNTEAFF. The CDR3 nucleotides are TGTGCCTGGAGTGTTGGGACCGGCCCCAACACTGAAGCTTTCTTT.

This clonotype was detected a few times. This chain's CDR3 is CASSLRPGSGSLGGEQFF. Written as DNA, the CDR3 is TGCGCCAGCAGCTTGAGGCCAGGCAGCGGGAGTCTAGGAGGTGAGCAGTTCTTC. This chain connects TRBV5-1 to TRBJ2-1; TRBD2 matches 8 bases. Trimming at V came to 1 base and at J to 9 bases, leaving 18 bases not matched to a gene. CDR1 is SGHRS and CDR2 is YFSETQ in the germline V gene. CDR3 length: 18 residues.

In its sample, this clonotype was seen a few times. The chain couples TRBV7-2 to TRBJ2-1; TRBD1 aligns across 7 bases. This CDR3 region has 17 residues. Germline CDR1 reads SGHTA; CDR2 reads FQGNSA. The V and J ends lost 6 bases and 6 bases, in that order; junction bases with no gene match: 17. This CDR3 is CASRAYPGTVGPNEQFF. As DNA, the CDR3 is TGTGCCAGCAGAGCCTACCCCGGGACAGTTGGGCCCAATGAGCAGTTCTTC.

The V gene is TRBV3-1, the J gene TRBJ2-3; 8 bases fit TRBD2. The CDR3 consists of 16 residues. Germline CDR1 is LGHDT and CDR2 is YNNKEL (reference sequence). V was clipped by 3 bases and J by 2 bases; unmatched bases: 7. This CDR3 reads CASSHYAGGSTDTQYF. In DNA form, the CDR3 reads TGTGCCAGCAGCCATTATGCGGGAGGTTCCACAGATACGCAGTATTTT.

V and J are TRBV5-1 and TRBJ2-1; 14 nucleotides line up with TRBD2. CDR3 length: 15 amino acids. The ends lost 4 bases at V and 8 bases at J; junction bases unmatched: 5. The germline gives CDR1 SGHRS, CDR2 YFSETQ. The CDR3 is CASSKGTSGSDEQFF. CDR3 bases: TGCGCCAGCAGCAAAGGGACTAGCGGGAGCGATGAGCAGTTCTTC.

The chain joins TRBV7-2 to TRBJ2-7; TRBD1 matches 8 bases. Germline loops: CDR1 SGHTA, CDR2 FQGNSA. There are 15 residues in the CDR3. V was clipped by 1 base and J by 6 bases; unmatched bases: 8. The CDR3 nucleotides read TGTGCCAGCAGCTTAGTACCAGGGGGCTCGGGCGAGCAGTACTTC. Translating gives CASSLVPGGSGEQYF.

This clonotype appeared a few times. This chain connects TRBV6-2 or TRBV6-3 to TRBJ2-4; D may be TRBD2 (6 bases). The CDR3 length is 15 residues. V was shortened by 5 bases and J by 0 bases, with 11 bases between the two germline ends. The germline CDR1 and CDR2 sequences are MNHEY and SVGEGT. CDR3 residues: CASSPSGSAKNIQYF. The CDR3 bases are TGTGCCAGCAGTCCCAGCGGGTCAGCCAAAAACATTCAGTACTTC.